These 31 T cell receptor beta chains share one sample of origin, sequenced in a study of stem cell transplantation in POMP-related autoinflammatory disease. The table came from immunoSEQ multiplex PCR; TCRdb's copy has only in-frame clones and leaves some out. The sample has some 68,000 clones, roughly 93% seen once. This sample comprised CD4+ T cells from PBMCs, obtained after stem cell transplantation. The receptors were sampled from a human patient with POMP-related autoinflammation and immune dysregulation (PRAID). Some of the T cells might come from the graft donor.

The chain joins TRBV4-1 to TRBJ1-5; D perhaps matches TRBD1 (6 bases). Per the germline V gene, CDR1 is MGHRA and CDR2 is YSYEKL. The V gene lost 0 bases and the J gene lost 6 bases, with 12 bases spanning the gap. The CDR3 length is 15 residues. The CDR3 loop is CASSQEPGVGQPQHF. CDR3 bases: TGCGCCAGCAGCCAAGAGCCAGGGGTGGGTCAGCCCCAGCATTTT.

This sequence joins TRBV5-1 and TRBJ2-2, with 9 bases aligning to TRBD2. There are 15 residues in the CDR3. Germline trimming cut 2 bases from V and 6 bases from J; bases unmatched to any gene: 5. Germline CDR1 SGHRS, CDR2 YFSETQ. Written as DNA, the CDR3 is TGCGCCAGCAGCTTAAGTAGCGGGAGATCCGGGGAGCTGTTTTTT. Translation: CASSLSSGRSGELFF.

The sample holds one count of this clone. The J gene is TRBJ2-7, the V gene TRBV24-1, with D maybe TRBD2 (5 bases). The ends were cut back, 4 bases at V and 7 bases at J, with 10 bases in the middle. Germline lookup yields CDR1 KGHDR and CDR2 SFDVKD. CDR3 length equals 12 residues. The CDR3 DNA reads as TGTGCCACCAGTGACCGGTCGGGAGAGCAGTACTTC. It codes for CATSDRSGEQYF.

The DNA of the CDR3 is TGTGCCAGTAGTAGAGGTAGAGGGAATGAAGCTTTCTTT. This sequence encodes CASSRGRGNEAFF. The genes are TRBV19 and TRBJ1-1; D is unclear. The CDR3 consists of 13 residues. Trimming stripped 4 bases from V and 7 bases from J, with 13 bases between. Per germline, CDR1 LNHDA and CDR2 SQIVND (reference sequence).

J is TRBJ2-2 and V is TRBV10-3, with TRBD2 as a possible D gene (5 bases). The CDR3 extends over 17 amino acids. V lost 0 bases and J 3 bases, leaving 14 bases between the germline ends. Germline V gene data show CDR1 as ENHRY and CDR2 as SYGVKD. CDR3 loop: CAISESKVPGYTGELFF. The DNA of the CDR3 is TGTGCCATCAGTGAGTCTAAAGTTCCGGGATACACCGGGGAGCTGTTTTTT.

CDR3 in DNA: TGCGCCAGCAGATACGGGCCACGCTGGCCCCAGCATTTT. Residues: CASRYGPRWPQHF. The chain uses TRBV5-1 and TRBJ1-5; D remains ambiguous. Per germline, CDR1 SGHRS and CDR2 YFSETQ. The CDR3 runs to 13 residues. Trimming took off 5 bases at V and 9 bases at J, with 15 bases between the two ends.

This clone was seen a single time. The chain is built from TRBV29-1 and TRBJ2-2; D gene uncertain. Per germline, CDR1 SQVTM and CDR2 ANQGSEA. V lost 2 bases and J 9 bases, leaving 13 bases between the germline ends. This CDR3 has 13 residues. CDR3: CSVELRTRRELFF. In DNA form, the CDR3 reads TGCAGCGTTGAACTCAGGACCCGCCGGGAGCTGTTTTTT.

In its sample, this clone was seen once. The chain links TRBV3-1 (or the pseudogene TRBV3-2) to TRBJ2-1; 8 bases line up with TRBD2. After removal of 4 bases from V and 8 bases from J, the junction contained 16 bases not matched to a gene. Germline CDR1 LGHDT, CDR2 YNNKEL (reference sequence). This CDR3 is 17 amino acids long. The chain's CDR3 is CASSPVGDLAGGDEQFF. CDR3 coding DNA: TGTGCCAGCAGCCCCGTAGGGGACTTGGCGGGGGGCGATGAGCAGTTCTTC.

This clone occurred once. J is TRBJ1-4 and V is TRBV28; 10 nucleotides align to TRBD1. V lost 8 bases and J lost 8; bases outside the gene matches: 8. Germline-derived CDR1 and CDR2 are MDHEN and SYDVKM. This CDR3 has 14 residues. The CDR3 is CASRAGTGDEKLFF. The CDR3 DNA reads as TGTGCCAGCCGGGCCGGGACAGGGGACGAAAAACTGTTTTTT.

This chain connects TRBV28 to TRBJ2-3, with no clear D. Trimming cost V 2 bases and J 6 bases, with 12 bases left between them. Germline V gene data show CDR1 as MDHEN and CDR2 as SYDVKM. The CDR3 sequence is 14 residues long. The CDR3 sequence is CASSLGSVWDTQYF. DNA of the CDR3: TGTGCCAGCAGTTTAGGATCCGTTTGGGATACGCAGTATTTT.

This chain links TRBV7-9 with TRBJ1-4; D is undetermined. CDR1 is SEHNR, CDR2 FQNEAQ, per germline (reference sequence). Trimming took off 5 bases at V and 3 bases at J, with 13 bases between the two ends. The CDR3 is made up of 15 amino acids. CDR3 protein: CASSPLSRANEKLFF. CDR3 DNA: TGTGCCAGCAGCCCCTTGTCCAGAGCTAATGAAAAACTGTTTTTT.

The rearrangement uses TRBV11-2 and TRBJ2-7; no definite D call. The CDR3 runs 15 residues. V was cut by 2 bases and J by 2 bases, with 13 bases left in between. Germline V gene lookup returns CDR1 SGHAT and CDR2 FQNNGV. The DNA of the CDR3 is TGTGCCAGCAGCTTATATTCCGGGCCTACCTACGAGCAGTACTTC. This translates into CASSLYSGPTYEQYF.

V gene TRBV5-1 combines with J gene TRBJ2-1, with D perhaps matching TRBD2 (6 bases). This CDR3 is built from 12 residues. V was trimmed by 5 bases and J by 8 bases, leaving 11 bases between them. CDR1 SGHRS and CDR2 YFSETQ come from the germline V gene. This CDR3 reads CASRKEGYEQFF. The CDR3, as DNA: TGCGCCAGCAGAAAGGAGGGCTATGAGCAGTTCTTC.

The V and J genes are TRBV2 and TRBJ2-3; 8 nucleotides line up with TRBD1. The CDR3 has 14 residues. J gave up 2 bases and V 6 bases, and 4 bases lay outside the gene matches. Germline V CDR1 and CDR2: SNHLY, FYNNEI. CDR3 coding DNA: TGTGCCAGCAGCCGACAGGGGAACACAGATACGCAGTATTTT. Residues: CASSRQGNTDTQYF.

The chain is built from TRBV3-1 (or the pseudogene TRBV3-2) and TRBJ2-6; TRBD2 matches 8 bases. The CDR3 loop spans 18 amino acids. V trimming: 4 bases; J trimming: 4 bases; junction bases outside the gene matches: 12. Germline CDR1 LGHDT, CDR2 YNNKEL (reference sequence). This chain's CDR3 is CASSPLRGTRSGANVLTF. Written as DNA, the CDR3 is TGTGCCAGCAGCCCCCTCAGAGGGACTAGGTCCGGGGCCAACGTCCTGACTTTC.

This chain connects TRBV7-9 to TRBJ2-5, with 14 bases that match TRBD2. The CDR3 length is 18 residues. Germline CDR1 SEHNR, CDR2 FQNEAQ (reference sequence). V was clipped by 0 bases and J by 1 base; unmatched bases: 4. The CDR3 DNA reads as TGTGCCAGCAGCTTAGCGGGGACTAGCGGGAGCCTCCAAGAGACCCAGTACTTC. Protein sequence: CASSLAGTSGSLQETQYF.

The chain carries TRBV27 and TRBJ2-2; perhaps TRBD2 as D (6 bases). The CDR3 has 16 residues. From germline, CDR1 is MNHEY and CDR2 SMNVEV (reference sequence). V was trimmed by 5 bases and J by 1 base, leaving 14 bases between them. CDR3 DNA: TGTGCCAGCAGTACCGCGGGGACTTTGAACACCGGGGAGCTGTTTTTT. Amino acids: CASSTAGTLNTGELFF.

The chain employs TRBV5-1 and TRBJ1-1; 8 positions agree with TRBD1. Germline V gene lookup returns CDR1 SGHRS and CDR2 YFSETQ. This CDR3 region has 15 residues. J gave up 7 bases and V 4 bases, and 12 bases lay outside the gene matches. The CDR3 protein is CASSPSQGGNLEAFF. CDR3 sequence (DNA): TGCGCCAGCAGCCCATCACAGGGGGGGAACCTTGAAGCTTTCTTT.

V is TRBV23-1 and J is TRBJ2-7; TRBD2 might be the D (5 bases). TRBV23-1 is an ORF, with its function uncertain. V gave up 2 bases and J gave up 3 bases, with 8 bases separating them. This CDR3 spans 13 amino acids. The CDR3 here is CASSQRRDYEQYV. For the CDR3, the DNA is TGCGCCAGCAGTCAAAGACGGGACTACGAGCAGTACGTC.

The chain links TRBV7-9 to TRBJ2-5; TRBD1 matches at 9 bases. Germline CDR1 is SEHNR and CDR2 is FQNEAQ (reference sequence). Germline trimming cut 5 bases from V and 5 bases from J; bases unmatched to any gene: 9. The CDR3 totals 15 residues. CDR3 nucleotides: TGTGCCAGCAGCACCGGACAGGGGTTTTGGGAGACCCAGTACTTC. It specifies CASSTGQGFWETQYF.

V and J are TRBV18 and TRBJ1-3, with D possibly TRBD1 on 5 matching bases. Between the trimmed V and J ends, which lost 4 bases and 3 bases, there was a span of 16 bases. The CDR3 consists of 16 residues. Germline assignment: CDR1 KGHSH and CDR2 LQKENI. In DNA form, the CDR3 reads TGTGCCAGCTCACGAGCAACCGGGGGGAGTGGAAACACCATATATTTT. Its protein is CASSRATGGSGNTIYF.

The chain recombines TRBV21-1 with TRBJ2-4; TRBD2, the D gene given by the table, was not confirmed from the DNA. TRBV21-1 is given as a pseudogene. The CDR3 extends over 18 amino acids. The CDR3 nucleotides read TGTGCCAGCAACTACAATCCCCCCGCGCGGGGAGCCAAAAACATTCAGTACTTC. This sequence encodes CASNYNPPARGAKNIQYF.

The chain uses TRBV10-1 and TRBJ1-6; TRBD1 matches at 9 bases. This CDR3 is 15 amino acids long. V shed 4 bases and J 8 bases; nucleotides not matched to a gene: 6. CDR1 is WNHNN and CDR2 is SYGVQD in the germline V gene (reference sequence). In nucleotides, the CDR3 is TGCGCCAGCAGTGGGGGGGACAGGGTCGATTCACCCCTCCACTTT. Amino acids: CASSGGDRVDSPLHF.

The chain uses TRBV28 and TRBJ2-3; D ambiguous. The CDR3 has 13 amino acids. Germline V gene data show CDR1 as MDHEN and CDR2 as SYDVKM. V was shortened by 3 bases and J by 5 bases, with 9 bases between the two germline ends. The CDR3 loop is CASSLWSRDTQYF. The CDR3, as DNA: TGTGCCAGCAGTTTGTGGTCAAGAGATACGCAGTATTTT.

This sequence joins TRBV28 and TRBJ1-1; perhaps TRBD1 as D (5 bases). Germline CDR1 is MDHEN and CDR2 is SYDVKM. The CDR3 has 15 amino acids. Trimming shortened V by 5 bases and J by 1 base, and 14 bases separated the two germline ends. CDR3 sequence reads: CASSTPGRWNTEAFF. CDR3 coding DNA: TGTGCCAGCAGTACCCCGGGACGTTGGAACACTGAAGCTTTCTTT.

A few counts support this clone. V usage is TRBV4-1 and J usage is TRBJ1-6; the D gene is possibly TRBD1 (6 bases). The CDR3 spans 18 residues. Germline CDR1 MGHRA, CDR2 YSYEKL. V shed 3 bases and J shed 1 base, with 16 bases lying between them. CDR3 residues: CASSHRGGITSYNSPLHF. CDR3 nucleotide sequence: TGCGCCAGCAGCCACCGAGGGGGGATCACGTCCTATAATTCACCCCTCCACTTT.

The V and J genes are TRBV5-1 and TRBJ2-3; TRBD2 might be the D (6 bases). The V and J ends lost 3 bases and 4 bases respectively, with 15 bases between them. Germline V gene lookup returns CDR1 SGHRS and CDR2 YFSETQ. The CDR3 is 15 amino acids. DNA for the CDR3: TGCGCCAGCAGCTACCGGGAGAAGACATCAGATACGCAGTATTTT. It translates to CASSYREKTSDTQYF.

This clone came up once. CDR3 nucleotide sequence: TGCAGCGTTGAAGAACGGTCAGGGGATGAAAAACTGTTTTTT. It translates to CSVEERSGDEKLFF. The V call is TRBV29-1, the J call TRBJ1-4; TRBD1 might be the D (6 bases). Trimming left V 0 bases short and J 6 bases short, with 11 bases between. The CDR3 runs 14 residues. Germline lookup yields CDR1 SQVTM and CDR2 ANQGSEA. The variable domain in full, completed from reference TRBV29-1 and TRBJ1-4, reads SAVISQKPSRDICQRGTSLTIQCQVDSQVTMMFWYRQQPGQSLTLIATANQGSEATYESGFVIDKFPISRPNLTFSTLTVSNMSPEDSSIYLCSVEERSGDEKLFFGSGTQLSVL.

The chain joins TRBV5-1 to TRBJ1-5; TRBD1 aligns across 8 bases. Trimming removed 5 bases from V and 4 bases from J; junction bases left unmatched: 8. CDR1 is SGHRS, CDR2 YFSETQ, per germline. This CDR3 has 15 residues. CDR3 bases: TGCGCCAGCAGTCCCAACACAGGGGGGAATCAGCCCCAGCATTTT. The encoded protein is CASSPNTGGNQPQHF.

The rearrangement links TRBV3-1 (or the pseudogene TRBV3-2) to TRBJ2-2, with D uncertain. Germline V gene lookup returns CDR1 LGHDT and CDR2 YNNKEL (reference sequence). V was shortened by 0 bases and J by 6 bases, with 8 bases between the two germline ends. This CDR3 spans 14 amino acids. CDR3 protein: CASSQDLSPGELFF. CDR3 coding DNA: TGTGCCAGCAGCCAAGATCTTTCACCCGGGGAGCTGTTTTTT.

This chain links TRBV19 with TRBJ2-5, with 8 nucleotides matching TRBD2. Trimming removed 9 bases from V and 3 bases from J; junction bases left unmatched: 6. The CDR3 runs to 13 residues. CDR1 is LNHDA, CDR2 SQIVND, per germline (reference sequence). This chain's CDR3 is CASLPGGEETQYF. In DNA, the CDR3 is TGTGCCAGCCTCCCCGGGGGGGAAGAGACCCAGTACTTC.